Detailed here is one T cell receptor (beta chain). Its antigen remains undetermined. No clone much larger than this one lies a single base away; base qualities are absent. TCRbeta CDR3 regions were amplified from genomic DNA by means of the immunoSEQ Assay, a bias-controlled multiplex PCR. In the paper's pipeline: Within the assay, amplification of reference gene primers was used to estimate how many nucleated cells each sample contained. To quantify the absolute abundance of each unique TCRbeta CDR3 rearrangement, sequence reads were collapsed and filtered. For each sample, productive Simpson clonality was calculated as the square root of Simpson's diversity index over productive rearrangements. As stored in TCRdb, this immuneACCESS dataset retains in-frame rearrangements with V and J assigned. A fraction of the clones does not appear; measured against another copy, unresolved V genes explain less than half of the discrepancy, and the remainder lacks a known reason. The V and J calls and clone size come from that table; D and trimming were worked out from the DNA. This sample has roughly 230,000 clones in its table, and roughly 87% of those were observed once. 4.6% of the sample is taken by the ten largest.

These data are taken from a study of blood T cell repertoires in COVID-19 (dated by TCRdb to 2020 to 2022). With regard to the full study: The collaborator samples originated in the United States, Italy and Spain and spanned the acute and convalescent phases of COVID-19. The prospective study material was composed of cDNA or gDNA derived from T cells, B-cell-depleted T cells, or PBMCs. Deeply sampled blood TCRbeta repertoires from subjects exposed to, actively infected with, or recovered from COVID-19 were included in the dataset. The repertoires were released in a freely available public database intended as a resource for research on the immune response to SARS-CoV-2. Samples were obtained from the ongoing ImmuneRACE study (first 160 participants) and from over a thousand subjects provided by 6 global collaborators. Nearly every sample came with metadata listing a de-identified subject ID, COVID-19 status, age in years and sex. Where available, HLA class I and class II types were obtained from metadata supplied by the sample provider rather than from assay-based typing. Beyond this particular receptor, the publication reports: The quantity of clinical and demographic metadata differed by source and by participant and was supplied without curation.

A second Seattle source provided samples from volunteer blood donors who had recovered from COVID-19. Whole blood was collected in K2EDTA tubes by collaborating institutions according to the institutions' own protocols. For TCRbeta analysis, collaborators shipped samples in one of three forms: frozen whole blood, isolated PBMCs, or DNA extracted from either of those sample types. Source material: peripheral blood. The source is a woman between 40 and 55 years old who had recovered from COVID-19.

The DNA reads as follows: TGTGCCAGCAGTTTGATCGGGGATCAGCCCCAGCATTTT. This encodes CASSLIGDQPQHF. The rearrangement joined TRBV6-2 or TRBV6-3 to TRBJ1-5; too little of a D gene remains to name it. Taken from cysteine to phenylalanine, the CDR3 has 13 residues. The retained sequence is limited to the CDR3, 39 bases, with the frame set at the first base. The junction carries 9 bases between V and J, which are trimmed by 4 bases and 5 bases respectively. CDR1 and CDR2, looked up from the germline V gene, are MNHEY and SVGEGT.